Following are 6 T cell receptor beta chains from one sample sequenced in a study of T cell responses to AZD1222 COVID-19 vaccine. The table came from immunoSEQ multiplex PCR; TCRdb's copy has only in-frame clones and leaves some out. This table has over 150,000 clones, about 94% appearing once. Sequencing was performed on peripheral blood, taken 28 days after the second AZD1222 dose. These receptors all come from an adult who received the AZD1222 COVID-19 vaccine.

The J gene is TRBJ1-4, the V gene TRBV7-8, with D possibly TRBD1 on 5 matching bases. The CDR3 sequence is 17 residues long. V lost 5 bases to trimming and J lost 0 bases, with 16 bases between them. The germline gives CDR1 SGHVS, CDR2 FQNEAQ. In DNA, the CDR3 is TGTGCCAGCAGCCTCCGACAGCTGGGAGCAACTAATGAAAAACTGTTTTTT. Protein sequence: CASSLRQLGATNEKLFF.

The chain combines TRBV27 with TRBJ1-5, with no clear D. The CDR3 consists of 20 residues. CDR1 is MNHEY and CDR2 is SMNVEV in the germline V gene (reference sequence). V was cut by 5 bases and J by 5 bases, with 31 bases left in between. The CDR3 nucleotides read TGTGCCAGCAGTCCGCCGGAAGAGATTATACCCGAGGATCCCGATCAGCCCCAGCATTTT. It yields the protein CASSPPEEIIPEDPDQPQHF.

The gene calls are TRBV25-1 and TRBJ1-5, with D possibly being TRBD1 (5 bases). With 2 bases removed from V and 3 bases from J, the gap between germline ends came to 8 bases. The germline V gene encodes CDR1 MGHDK and CDR2 SYGVNS. The CDR3 spans 14 residues. As DNA, the CDR3 is TGTGCCAGCAGTGAACAGGGTTACAATCAGCCCCAGCATTTT. It is translated as CASSEQGYNQPQHF.

The chain employs TRBV28 and TRBJ1-6, with D possibly being TRBD1 (5 bases). Germline assignment: CDR1 MDHEN and CDR2 SYDVKM. The CDR3 extends over 15 amino acids. V was clipped by 6 bases and J by 7 bases, with 16 bases between them. The chain's CDR3 is CASSPQLGGNSPLHF. The CDR3 DNA reads TGTGCCAGCAGCCCCCAGTTGGGGGGGAATTCACCCCTCCACTTT. The full variable domain, completed using reference TRBV28 and TRBJ1-6, is DVKVTQSSRYLVKRTGEKVFLECVQDMDHENMFWYRQDPGLGLRLIYFSYDVKMKEKGDIPEGYSVSREKKERFSLILESASTNQTSMYLCASSPQLGGNSPLHFGNGTRLTVT.

The chain employs TRBV5-4 and TRBJ1-2, with 9 bases lining up with TRBD1. The V and J ends lost 4 bases and 4 bases, in that order; junction bases with no gene match: 2. Looked up from germline, CDR1 is SGHNT and CDR2 is YYREEE (reference sequence). This CDR3 is built from 13 residues. In DNA, the CDR3 is TGTGCCAGCAGCCAGGGACAGGGCTATGGCTACACCTTC. Residues: CASSQGQGYGYTF.

This rearrangement joins TRBV6-5 to TRBJ1-1, with a possible D match to TRBD1 (5 bases). V was shortened by 8 bases and J by 6 bases, with 13 bases between the two germline ends. The CDR3 spans 12 residues. CDR1 MNHEY and CDR2 SVGAGI come from the germline V gene. In DNA form, the CDR3 reads TGTGCCAGCGCTTCAGGGTGGGCTGAAGCTTTCTTT. Protein sequence: CASASGWAEAFF.